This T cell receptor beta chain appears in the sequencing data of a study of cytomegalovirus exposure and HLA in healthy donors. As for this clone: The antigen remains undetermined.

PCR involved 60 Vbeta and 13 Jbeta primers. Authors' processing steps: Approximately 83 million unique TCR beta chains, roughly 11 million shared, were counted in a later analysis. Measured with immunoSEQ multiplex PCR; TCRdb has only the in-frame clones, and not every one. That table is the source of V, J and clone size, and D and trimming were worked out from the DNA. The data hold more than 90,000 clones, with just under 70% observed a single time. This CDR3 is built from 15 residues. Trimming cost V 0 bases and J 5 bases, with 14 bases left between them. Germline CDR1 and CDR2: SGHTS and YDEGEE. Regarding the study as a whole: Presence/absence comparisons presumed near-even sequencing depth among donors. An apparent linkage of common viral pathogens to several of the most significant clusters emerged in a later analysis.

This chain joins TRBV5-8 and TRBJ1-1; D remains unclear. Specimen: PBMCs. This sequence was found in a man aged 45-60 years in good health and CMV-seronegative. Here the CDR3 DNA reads TGTGCCAGCAGCTTGGGGCAGACCAGGAGGACTGAAGCTTTCTTT. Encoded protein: CASSLGQTRRTEAFF.